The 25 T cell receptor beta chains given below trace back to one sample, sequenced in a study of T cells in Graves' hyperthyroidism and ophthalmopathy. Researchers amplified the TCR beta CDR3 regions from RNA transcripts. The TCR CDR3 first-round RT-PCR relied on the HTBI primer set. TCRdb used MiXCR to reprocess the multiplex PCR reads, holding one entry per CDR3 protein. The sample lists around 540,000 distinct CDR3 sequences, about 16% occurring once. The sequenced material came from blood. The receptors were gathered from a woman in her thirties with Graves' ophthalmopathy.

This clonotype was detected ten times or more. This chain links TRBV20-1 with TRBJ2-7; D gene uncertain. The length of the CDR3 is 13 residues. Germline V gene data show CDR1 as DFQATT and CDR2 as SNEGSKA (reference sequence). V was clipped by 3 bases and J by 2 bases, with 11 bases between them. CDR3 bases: TGCAGTGCTAGCTTGCGTACAGCCTACGAGCAGTACTTC. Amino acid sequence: CSASLRTAYEQYF.

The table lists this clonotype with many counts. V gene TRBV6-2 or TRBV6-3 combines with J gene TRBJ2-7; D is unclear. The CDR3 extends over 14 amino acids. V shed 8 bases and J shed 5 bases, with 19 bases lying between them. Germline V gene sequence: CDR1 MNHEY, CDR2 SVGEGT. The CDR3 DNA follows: TGTGCCAGCCGTTTGACGGCGTCCCGGCACGAGCAGTACTTC. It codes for CASRLTASRHEQYF.

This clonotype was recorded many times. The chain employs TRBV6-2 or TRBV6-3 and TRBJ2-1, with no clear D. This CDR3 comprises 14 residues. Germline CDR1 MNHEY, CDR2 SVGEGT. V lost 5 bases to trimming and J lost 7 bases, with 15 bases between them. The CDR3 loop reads CASSPVALGNEQFF. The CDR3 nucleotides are TGTGCCAGCAGTCCGGTGGCCCTAGGGAATGAGCAGTTCTTC.

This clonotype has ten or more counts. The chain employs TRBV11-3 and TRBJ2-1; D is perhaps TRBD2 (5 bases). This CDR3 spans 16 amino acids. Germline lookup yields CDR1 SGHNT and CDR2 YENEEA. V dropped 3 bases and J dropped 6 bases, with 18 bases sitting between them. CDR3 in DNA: TGTGCCAGCAGCTTTAAGACGGCCCTAGGAGGCAATGAGCAGTTCTTC. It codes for CASSFKTALGGNEQFF. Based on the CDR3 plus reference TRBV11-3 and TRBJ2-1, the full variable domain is EAGVVQSPRYKIIEKKQPVAFWCNPISGHNTLYWYLQNLGQGPELLIRYENEEAVDDSQLPKDRFSAERLKGVDSTLKIQPAELGDSAVYLCASSFKTALGGNEQFFGPGTRLTVL.

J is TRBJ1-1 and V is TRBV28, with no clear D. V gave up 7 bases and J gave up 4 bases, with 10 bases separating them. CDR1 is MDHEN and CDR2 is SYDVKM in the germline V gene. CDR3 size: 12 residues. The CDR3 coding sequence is TGTGCCAGCATGGAGATGGGCACTGAAGCTTTCTTT. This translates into CASMEMGTEAFF.

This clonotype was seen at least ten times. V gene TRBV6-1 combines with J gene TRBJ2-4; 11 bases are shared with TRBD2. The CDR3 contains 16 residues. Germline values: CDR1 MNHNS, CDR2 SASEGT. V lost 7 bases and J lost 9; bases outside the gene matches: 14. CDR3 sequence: CASNRGTSGDWSIQYF. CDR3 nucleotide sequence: TGTGCCAGCAACCGCGGGACTAGCGGTGACTGGAGCATTCAGTACTTC.

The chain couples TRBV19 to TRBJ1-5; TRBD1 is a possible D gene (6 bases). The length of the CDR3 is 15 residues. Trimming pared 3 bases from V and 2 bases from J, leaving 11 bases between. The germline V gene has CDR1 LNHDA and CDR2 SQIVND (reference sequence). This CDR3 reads CASSIGPGGNQPQHF. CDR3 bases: TGTGCCAGTAGTATCGGGCCAGGGGGCAATCAGCCCCAGCATTTT.

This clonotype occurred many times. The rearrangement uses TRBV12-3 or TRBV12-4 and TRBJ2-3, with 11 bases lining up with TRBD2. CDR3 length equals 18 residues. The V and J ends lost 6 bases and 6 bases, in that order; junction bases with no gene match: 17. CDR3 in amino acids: CASRLDRGLAGGGDTQYF. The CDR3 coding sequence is TGTGCCAGCAGGCTGGACAGGGGCCTAGCGGGAGGAGGTGATACGCAGTATTTT.

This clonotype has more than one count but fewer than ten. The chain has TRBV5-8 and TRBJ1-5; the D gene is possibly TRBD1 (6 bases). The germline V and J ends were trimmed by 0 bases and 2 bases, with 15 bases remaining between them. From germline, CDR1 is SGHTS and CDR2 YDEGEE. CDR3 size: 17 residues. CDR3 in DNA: TGTGCCAGCAGCTTGGACACAGGGAGAGTGGGCAATCAGCCCCAGCATTTT. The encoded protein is CASSLDTGRVGNQPQHF.

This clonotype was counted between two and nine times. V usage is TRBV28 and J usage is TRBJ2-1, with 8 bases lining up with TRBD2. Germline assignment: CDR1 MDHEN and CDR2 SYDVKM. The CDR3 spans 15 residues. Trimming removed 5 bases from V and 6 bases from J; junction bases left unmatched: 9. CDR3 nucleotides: TGTGCCAGCAGTCCACAGTTGGGACTAGTCAATGAGCAGTTCTTC. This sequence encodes CASSPQLGLVNEQFF.

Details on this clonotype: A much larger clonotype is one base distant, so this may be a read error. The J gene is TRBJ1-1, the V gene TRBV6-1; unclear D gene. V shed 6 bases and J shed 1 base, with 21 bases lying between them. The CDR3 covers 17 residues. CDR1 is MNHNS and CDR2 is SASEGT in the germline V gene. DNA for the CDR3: TGTGCCAGCAGGGCTGATACCATTTATGCCACGAACACTGAAGCTTTCTTT. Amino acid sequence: CASRADTIYATNTEAFF.

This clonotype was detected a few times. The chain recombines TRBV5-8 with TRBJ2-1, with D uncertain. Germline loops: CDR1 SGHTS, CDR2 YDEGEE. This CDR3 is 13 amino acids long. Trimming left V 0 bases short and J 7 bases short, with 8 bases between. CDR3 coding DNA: TGTGCCAGCAGCTTGGCCCTGGAAAATGAGCAGTTCTTC. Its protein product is CASSLALENEQFF.

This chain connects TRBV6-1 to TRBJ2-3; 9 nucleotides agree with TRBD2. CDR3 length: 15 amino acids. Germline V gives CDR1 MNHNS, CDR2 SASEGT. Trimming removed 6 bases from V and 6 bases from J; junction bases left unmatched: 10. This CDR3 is CASRGIAGVEDTQYF. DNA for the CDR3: TGTGCCAGCAGGGGTATAGCGGGAGTGGAGGATACGCAGTATTTT.

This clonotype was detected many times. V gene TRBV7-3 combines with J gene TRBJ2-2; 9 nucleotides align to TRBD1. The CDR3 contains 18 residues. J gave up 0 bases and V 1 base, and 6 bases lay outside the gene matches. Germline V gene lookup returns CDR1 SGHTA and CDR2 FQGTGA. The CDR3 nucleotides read TGTGCCAGCAGCTTAAAGGGACAGGGAATCGCGAACACCGGGGAGCTGTTTTTT. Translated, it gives CASSLKGQGIANTGELFF.

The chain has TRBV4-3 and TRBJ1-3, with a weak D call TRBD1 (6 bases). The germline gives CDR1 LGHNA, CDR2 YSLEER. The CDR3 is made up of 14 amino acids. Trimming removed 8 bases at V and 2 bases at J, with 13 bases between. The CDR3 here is CASAPTGAGNTIYF. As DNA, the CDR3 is TGCGCCAGCGCGCCGACAGGTGCTGGAAACACCATATATTTT.

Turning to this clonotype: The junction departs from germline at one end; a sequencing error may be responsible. The CDR3 DNA follows: TGTGCCGGCAGCCTAACCCCCGGGGGGCGAGGTTCACCCCTCCACTTT. This codes for CAGSLTPGGRGSPLHF. The genes are TRBV6-2 or TRBV6-3 and TRBJ1-6; a weak D match, TRBD1 (6 bases). CDR1 and CDR2 from the germline V gene are MNHEY and SVGEGT. The CDR3 sequence is 16 residues long.

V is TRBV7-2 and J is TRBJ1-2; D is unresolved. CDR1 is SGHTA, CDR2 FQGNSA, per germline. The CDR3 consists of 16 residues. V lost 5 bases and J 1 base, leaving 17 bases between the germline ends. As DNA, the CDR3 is TGTGCCAGCAGCCCCCCGGGGATTAGGAATAACTATGGCTACACCTTC. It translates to CASSPPGIRNNYGYTF.

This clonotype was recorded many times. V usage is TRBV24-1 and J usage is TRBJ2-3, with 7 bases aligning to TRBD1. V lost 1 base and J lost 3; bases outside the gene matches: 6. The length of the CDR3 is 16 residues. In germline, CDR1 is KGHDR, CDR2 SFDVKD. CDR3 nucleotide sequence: TGTGCCACCAGTGATTTAGGGGGCAAGACGACAGATACGCAGTATTTT. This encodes CATSDLGGKTTDTQYF.

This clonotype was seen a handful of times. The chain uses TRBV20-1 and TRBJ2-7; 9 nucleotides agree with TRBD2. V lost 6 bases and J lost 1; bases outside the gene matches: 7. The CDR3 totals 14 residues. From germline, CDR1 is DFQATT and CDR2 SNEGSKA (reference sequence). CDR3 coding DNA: TGCAGTGCCGCGTCTAGCGGGGTATCCTACGAGCAGTACTTC. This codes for CSAASSGVSYEQYF.

The CDR3 region has the DNA TGTGCCAGCAGCCCGCGGACAGGACTTAATGAAAAACTGTTTTTT. Protein: CASSPRTGLNEKLFF. This chain uses TRBV9 with TRBJ1-4, with 7 nucleotides matching TRBD1. This CDR3 spans 15 amino acids. V shed 4 bases, J shed 4 bases, and the junction held 7 bases outside the gene matches. Germline CDR1 SGDLS, CDR2 YYNGEE.

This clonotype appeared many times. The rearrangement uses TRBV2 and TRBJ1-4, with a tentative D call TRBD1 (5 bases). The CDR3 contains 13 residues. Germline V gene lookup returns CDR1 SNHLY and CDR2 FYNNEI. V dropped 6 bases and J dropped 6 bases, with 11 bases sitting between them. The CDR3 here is CASSRESYEKLFF. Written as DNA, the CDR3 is TGTGCCAGCAGCAGGGAGAGTTATGAAAAACTGTTTTTT.

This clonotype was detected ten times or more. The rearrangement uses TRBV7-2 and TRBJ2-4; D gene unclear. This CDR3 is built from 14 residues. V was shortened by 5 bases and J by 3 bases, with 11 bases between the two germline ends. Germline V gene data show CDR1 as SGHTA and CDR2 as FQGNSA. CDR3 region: CASSPIVSKNIQYF. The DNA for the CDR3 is TGTGCCAGCAGCCCTATAGTGAGCAAAAACATTCAGTACTTC.

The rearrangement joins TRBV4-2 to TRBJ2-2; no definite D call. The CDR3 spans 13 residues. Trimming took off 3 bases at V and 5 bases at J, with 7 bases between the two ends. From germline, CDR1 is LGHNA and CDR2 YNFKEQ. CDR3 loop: CASSQVGTGELFF. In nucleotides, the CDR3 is TGTGCCAGCAGCCAGGTGGGGACCGGGGAGCTGTTTTTT.

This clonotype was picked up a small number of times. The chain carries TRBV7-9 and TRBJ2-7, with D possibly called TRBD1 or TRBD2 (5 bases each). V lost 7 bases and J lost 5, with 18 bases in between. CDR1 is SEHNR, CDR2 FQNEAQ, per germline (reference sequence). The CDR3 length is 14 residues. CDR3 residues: CASIDGARQHEQYF. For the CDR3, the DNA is TGTGCCAGCATCGACGGGGCCAGGCAGCACGAGCAGTACTTC.

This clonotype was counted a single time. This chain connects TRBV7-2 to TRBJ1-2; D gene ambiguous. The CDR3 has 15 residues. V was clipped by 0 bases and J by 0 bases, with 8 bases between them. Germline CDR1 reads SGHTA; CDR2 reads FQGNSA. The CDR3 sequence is CASSLAGRPNYGYTF. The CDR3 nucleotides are TGTGCCAGCAGCTTAGCAGGACGGCCTAACTATGGCTACACCTTC.